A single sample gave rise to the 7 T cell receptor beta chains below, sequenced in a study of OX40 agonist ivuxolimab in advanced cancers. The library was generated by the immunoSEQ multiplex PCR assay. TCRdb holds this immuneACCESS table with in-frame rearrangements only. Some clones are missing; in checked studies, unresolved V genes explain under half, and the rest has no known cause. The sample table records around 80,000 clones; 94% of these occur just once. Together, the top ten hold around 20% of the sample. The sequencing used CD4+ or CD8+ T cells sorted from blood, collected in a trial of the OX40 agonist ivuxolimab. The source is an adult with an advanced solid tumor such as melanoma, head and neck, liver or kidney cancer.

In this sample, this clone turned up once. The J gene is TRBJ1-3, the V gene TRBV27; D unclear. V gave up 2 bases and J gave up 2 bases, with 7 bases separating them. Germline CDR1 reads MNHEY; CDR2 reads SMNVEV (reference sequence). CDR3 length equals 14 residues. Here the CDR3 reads CASSLRSPGNTIYF. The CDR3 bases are TGTGCCAGCAGTTTAAGGAGTCCTGGAAACACCATATATTTT.

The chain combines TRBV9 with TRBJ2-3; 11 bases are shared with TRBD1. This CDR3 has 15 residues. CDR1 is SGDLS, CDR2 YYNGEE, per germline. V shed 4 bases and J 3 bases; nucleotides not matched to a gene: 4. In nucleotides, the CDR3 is TGTGCCAGCAGCCACGGACAGGGGGCGACAGATACGCAGTATTTT. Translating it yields CASSHGQGATDTQYF.

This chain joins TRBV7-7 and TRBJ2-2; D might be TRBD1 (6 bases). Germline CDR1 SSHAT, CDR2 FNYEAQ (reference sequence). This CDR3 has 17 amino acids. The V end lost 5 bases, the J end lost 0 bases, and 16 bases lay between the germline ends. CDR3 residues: CASSQSPGATNTGELFF. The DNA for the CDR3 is TGTGCCAGCAGCCAGTCCCCAGGGGCCACGAACACCGGGGAGCTGTTTTTT.

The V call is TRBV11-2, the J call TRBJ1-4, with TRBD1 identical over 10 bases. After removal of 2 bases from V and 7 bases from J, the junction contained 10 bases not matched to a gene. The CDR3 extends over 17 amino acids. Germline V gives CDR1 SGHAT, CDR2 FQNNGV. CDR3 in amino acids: CASSLIDRGRQGEKLFF. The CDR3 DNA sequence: TGTGCCAGCAGCTTAATTGACAGGGGGCGGCAGGGTGAAAAACTGTTTTTT.

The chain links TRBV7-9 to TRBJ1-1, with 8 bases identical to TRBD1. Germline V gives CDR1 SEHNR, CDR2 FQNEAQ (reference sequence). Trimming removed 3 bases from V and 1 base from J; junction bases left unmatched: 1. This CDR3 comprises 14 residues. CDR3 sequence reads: CASSFGQGNTEAFF. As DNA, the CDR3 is TGTGCCAGCAGCTTCGGACAGGGGAACACTGAAGCTTTCTTT.

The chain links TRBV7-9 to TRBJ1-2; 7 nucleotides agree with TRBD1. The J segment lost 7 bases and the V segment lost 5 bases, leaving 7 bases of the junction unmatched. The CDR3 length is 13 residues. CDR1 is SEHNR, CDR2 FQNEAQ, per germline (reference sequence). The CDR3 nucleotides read TGTGCCAGCAGCGAGGGGGCGCGACGTGGCTACACCTTC. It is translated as CASSEGARRGYTF.

CDR3 DNA sequence: TGTGCCAGCAGCGTAGTGGGTCCCTCAGGGGCCAACGTCCTGACTTTC. Amino acids: CASSVVGPSGANVLTF. The chain couples TRBV9 to TRBJ2-6; the D is unclear. There are 16 residues in the CDR3. Germline CDR1 SGDLS, CDR2 YYNGEE. Trimming left V 0 bases short and J 4 bases short, with 11 bases between.